This TCR beta chain derives from a study of radiation and T cells in renal cell carcinoma. The CDR3 covers 15 residues. V lost 2 bases, J lost 6 bases, and 6 bases stayed unmatched. The V gene's germline CDR1 is WNHNN and CDR2 SYGVQD (reference sequence). Data came from immunoSEQ multiplex PCR; TCRdb stores just in-frame clones and leaves some out. The sample holds 100,000 to 150,000 clones; approximately 85% are singletons and the top ten take about 5.3%. Time point described: blood 2 weeks post-SBRT. This sample's treatment: 15 Gy SBRT to primary tumor, nephrectomy 4 weeks later. This renal cell carcinoma was of the clear cell type.

This receptor was obtained from a man aged 50 to 59 with renal cell carcinoma. The chain joins TRBV10-1 to TRBJ2-3, with 9 bases fitting TRBD1. The source material was blood, sampled from a patient whose treatment included radiotherapy and nephrectomy. The CDR3 region has the DNA TGCGCCAGCAGTGAGCCGGACAGGGGAAGGGATACGCAGTATTTT. This codes for CASSEPDRGRDTQYF.